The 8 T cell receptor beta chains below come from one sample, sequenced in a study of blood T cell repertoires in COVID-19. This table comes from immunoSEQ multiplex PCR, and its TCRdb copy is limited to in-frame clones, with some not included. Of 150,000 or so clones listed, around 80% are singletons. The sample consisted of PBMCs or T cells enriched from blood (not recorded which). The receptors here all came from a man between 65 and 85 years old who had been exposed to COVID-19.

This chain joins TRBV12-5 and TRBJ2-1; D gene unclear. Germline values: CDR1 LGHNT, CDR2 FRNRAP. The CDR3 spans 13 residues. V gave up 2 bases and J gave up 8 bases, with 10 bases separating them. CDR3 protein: CASGLSVIHEQFF. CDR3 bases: TGTGCTAGTGGTTTGTCCGTAATCCATGAGCAGTTCTTC.

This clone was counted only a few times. The CDR3 spells CASTQEGRGNQPQHF. CDR3 DNA: TGTGCCAGCACTCAGGAGGGCCGCGGCAATCAGCCCCAGCATTTT. The chain has TRBV2 and TRBJ1-5; D uncertain. From germline, CDR1 is SNHLY and CDR2 FYNNEI. Trimming cost V 7 bases and J 2 bases, with 15 bases left between them. The CDR3 length is 15 residues. Complete variable domain (other parts from reference TRBV2 and TRBJ1-5): EPEVTQTPSHQVTQMGQEVILRCVPISNHLYFYWYRQILGQKVEFLVSFYNNEISEKSEIFDDQFSVERPDGSNFTLKIRSTKLEDSAMYFCASTQEGRGNQPQHFGDGTRLSIL.

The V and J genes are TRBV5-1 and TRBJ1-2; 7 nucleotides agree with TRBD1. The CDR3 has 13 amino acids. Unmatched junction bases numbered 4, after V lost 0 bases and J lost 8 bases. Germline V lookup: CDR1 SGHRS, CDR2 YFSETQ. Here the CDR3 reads CASSLGQGHGYTF. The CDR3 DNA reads TGCGCCAGCAGCTTGGGACAGGGCCACGGCTACACCTTC.

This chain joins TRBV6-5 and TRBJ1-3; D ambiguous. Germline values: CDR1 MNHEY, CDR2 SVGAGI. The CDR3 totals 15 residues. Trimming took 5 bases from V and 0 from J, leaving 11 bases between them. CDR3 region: CASSQRVPSGNTIYF. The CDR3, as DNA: TGTGCCAGCAGTCAGAGGGTCCCCTCTGGAAACACCATATATTTT.

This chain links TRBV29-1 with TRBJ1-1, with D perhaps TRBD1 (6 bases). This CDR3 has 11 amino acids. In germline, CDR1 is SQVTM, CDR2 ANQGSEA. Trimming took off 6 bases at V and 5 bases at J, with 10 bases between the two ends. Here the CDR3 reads CSVYRVTEAFF. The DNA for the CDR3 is TGCAGCGTATACAGGGTTACTGAAGCTTTCTTT.

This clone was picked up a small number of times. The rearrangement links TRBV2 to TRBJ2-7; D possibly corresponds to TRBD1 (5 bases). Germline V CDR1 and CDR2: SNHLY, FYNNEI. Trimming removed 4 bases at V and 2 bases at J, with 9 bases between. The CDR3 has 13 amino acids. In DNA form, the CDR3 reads TGTGCCAGCAGTGGCCAGGGCCCCTACGAGCAGTACTTC. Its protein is CASSGQGPYEQYF.

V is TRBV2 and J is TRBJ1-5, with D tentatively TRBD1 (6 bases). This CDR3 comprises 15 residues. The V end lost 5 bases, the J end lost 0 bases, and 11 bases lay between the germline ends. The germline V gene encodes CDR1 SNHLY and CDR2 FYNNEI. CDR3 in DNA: TGTGCCAGCAGTCAGCAGGGGATTAGCAATCAGCCCCAGCATTTT. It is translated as CASSQQGISNQPQHF.

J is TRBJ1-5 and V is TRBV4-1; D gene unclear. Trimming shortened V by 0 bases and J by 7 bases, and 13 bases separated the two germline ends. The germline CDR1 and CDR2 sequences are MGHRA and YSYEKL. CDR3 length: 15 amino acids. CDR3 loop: CASSQDWSGIQPQHF. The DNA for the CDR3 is TGCGCCAGCAGCCAAGATTGGTCAGGTATACAGCCCCAGCATTTT.